These 22 T cell receptor beta chains originate from one sample sequenced in a study of early T cells in non-severe SARS-CoV-2 infection. TCRdb used MiXCR to reprocess the 5' RACE reads, holding one entry per CDR3 protein. This table holds about 33,000 distinct CDR3 sequences, under 6% found once. The sequencing input was whole blood. Every receptor here comes from an adult who was a healthcare worker with PCR-confirmed SARS-CoV-2 infection or an uninfected control (not recorded which).

The chain has TRBV18 and TRBJ2-1, with 10 bases aligning to TRBD1. Trimming at V came to 2 bases and at J to 8 bases, leaving 3 bases not matched to a gene. CDR1 is KGHSH and CDR2 is LQKENI in the germline V gene. This CDR3 has 14 residues. CDR3 sequence (DNA): TGTGCCAGCTCACCAGGACAGGGGGTGGATGAGCAGTTCTTC. It encodes CASSPGQGVDEQFF.

The table lists this clonotype with many counts. A read error is possible here, since a much larger clone lies one base away. CDR3 amino acids: CASSKGTGDGYEQCF. As DNA, the CDR3 is TGTGCCAGCAGCAAGGGGACAGGGGATGGATACGAGCAGTGCTTC. The chain joins TRBV28 to TRBJ2-7; 10 positions agree with TRBD1. CDR3 length: 15 residues. Germline V gene sequence: CDR1 MDHEN, CDR2 SYDVKM. Based on the CDR3 plus reference TRBV28 and TRBJ2-7, the full variable domain is DVKVTQSSRYLVKRTGEKVFLECVQDMDHENMFWYRQDPGLGLRLIYFSYDVKMKEKGDIPEGYSVSREKKERFSLILESASTNQTSMYLCASSKGTGDGYEQCFGPGTRLTVT.

The gene calls are TRBV5-1 and TRBJ1-4; D not certain. Trimming left V 4 bases short and J 4 bases short, with 11 bases between. CDR1 is SGHRS and CDR2 is YFSETQ in the germline V gene. The CDR3 is 14 residues long. Here the CDR3 reads CASSLSGDNEKLFF. Written as DNA, the CDR3 is TGCGCCAGCAGCCTGAGTGGCGATAATGAAAAACTGTTTTTT.

There are many counts of this clonotype. The chain is built from TRBV6-6 and TRBJ2-5, with D uncertain. The length of the CDR3 is 14 residues. Looked up from germline, CDR1 is MNHNY and CDR2 is SVGAGI (reference sequence). Trimming shortened V by 2 bases and J by 3 bases, and 10 bases separated the two germline ends. Here the CDR3 reads CASSYAVSKETQYF. DNA of the CDR3: TGTGCCAGCAGTTACGCGGTTTCAAAAGAGACCCAGTACTTC.

This clonotype was seen more than once but under ten times. The chain recombines TRBV7-6 with TRBJ1-3; no definite D call. The CDR3 runs 13 residues. Germline lookup yields CDR1 SGHVS and CDR2 FNYEAQ. The germline V and J ends were trimmed by 6 bases and 0 bases, with 6 bases remaining between them. DNA for the CDR3: TGTGCCAGCAGGTCTGCCTCTGGAAACACCATATATTTT. It yields the protein CASRSASGNTIYF.

This clonotype was seen more than once but under ten times. The V and J genes are TRBV2 and TRBJ2-1; 9 bases map to TRBD1. Germline assignment: CDR1 SNHLY and CDR2 FYNNEI. The CDR3 runs 15 residues. V was clipped by 7 bases and J by 3 bases; unmatched bases: 7. In DNA, the CDR3 is TGTGCCAGCATCCTCCGGGACAGGGTCTACAATGAGCAGTTCTTC. This codes for CASILRDRVYNEQFF. The whole variable domain, filled in from reference TRBV2 and TRBJ2-1, reads EPEVTQTPSHQVTQMGQEVILRCVPISNHLYFYWYRQILGQKVEFLVSFYNNEISEKSEIFDDQFSVERPDGSNFTLKIRSTKLEDSAMYFCASILRDRVYNEQFFGPGTRLTVL.

This clonotype was recorded at least ten times. V and J are TRBV18 and TRBJ1-1, with D possibly matching TRBD1 (6 bases). Germline V gene data show CDR1 as KGHSH and CDR2 as LQKENI. The CDR3 spans 13 residues. V dropped 5 bases and J dropped 4 bases, with 11 bases sitting between them. CDR3 protein: CASSERGGTEAFF. The DNA for the CDR3 is TGTGCCAGCTCAGAAAGAGGGGGCACTGAAGCTTTCTTT. Looking up the rest from reference TRBV18 and TRBJ1-1 gives the full variable domain: NAGVMQNPRHLVRRRGQEARLRCSPMKGHSHVYWYRQLPEEGLKFMVYLQKENIIDESGMPKERFSAEFPKEGPSILRIQQVVRGDSAAYFCASSERGGTEAFFGQGTRLTVV.

This clonotype was picked up a small number of times. V gene TRBV29-1 combines with J gene TRBJ2-2; a weak D match, TRBD1 (7 bases). CDR3 size: 14 residues. Between the trimmed V and J ends, which lost 4 bases and 7 bases, there was a span of 16 bases. Germline-derived CDR1 and CDR2 are SQVTM and ANQGSEA. The CDR3, as DNA: TGCAGCGTTGTCAGGGGGGCGCGGGACGGGGAGCTGTTTTTT. Its protein is CSVVRGARDGELFF.

J is TRBJ2-1 and V is TRBV5-4, with a tentative D call TRBD1 (6 bases). This CDR3 is built from 14 residues. V lost 0 bases to trimming and J lost 7 bases, with 11 bases between them. Germline loops: CDR1 SGHNT, CDR2 YYREEE (reference sequence). The CDR3 spells CASSLGTGPNEQFF. CDR3 bases: TGTGCCAGCAGCTTGGGAACAGGGCCGAATGAGCAGTTCTTC.

The chain recombines TRBV29-1 with TRBJ2-1; D unresolved. The CDR3 runs 13 residues. Trimming pared 6 bases from V and 0 bases from J, leaving 9 bases between. Germline V gives CDR1 SQVTM, CDR2 ANQGSEA. In DNA form, the CDR3 reads TGCAGCGTATCGCTGTTCTCCTACAATGAGCAGTTCTTC. Translating it yields CSVSLFSYNEQFF.

This clonotype showed up just a few times. The chain is built from TRBV29-1 and TRBJ2-6; 9 bases match TRBD1. The CDR3 runs 15 residues. V trimming: 5 bases; J trimming: 3 bases; junction bases outside the gene matches: 5. Germline CDR1 is SQVTM and CDR2 is ANQGSEA. In DNA, the CDR3 is TGCAGCGTTAGGACAGGGGAGTATGGGGCCAACGTCCTGACTTTC. Translation gives CSVRTGEYGANVLTF.

The table lists this clonotype with many counts. The CDR3 DNA follows: TGTGCCAGCAGTCTACGGACAGGGCTTGACACTGAAGCTTTCTTT. As protein: CASSLRTGLDTEAFF. The chain has TRBV12-3 or TRBV12-4 and TRBJ1-1; 8 bases match TRBD1. The CDR3 length is 15 residues. V dropped 5 bases and J dropped 3; count of bases not matched to a gene: 8.

This clonotype came up many times. The rearrangement links TRBV27 to TRBJ2-1, with D possibly being TRBD1 (5 bases). This CDR3 region has 13 residues. In germline, CDR1 is MNHEY, CDR2 SMNVEV (reference sequence). V was trimmed by 5 bases and J by 4 bases, leaving 9 bases between them. CDR3 region: CASSKTEYNEQFF. The CDR3 region has the DNA TGTGCCAGCAGTAAGACAGAGTACAATGAGCAGTTCTTC.

This clonotype was detected ten times or more. The rearrangement uses TRBV20-1 and TRBJ1-4, with D uncertain. Per the germline V gene, CDR1 is DFQATT and CDR2 is SNEGSKA (reference sequence). V was cut by 3 bases and J by 6 bases, with 14 bases left in between. The CDR3 contains 14 residues. Written as DNA, the CDR3 is TGCAGTGCTAGTATCCCCGGGCGGGATGAAAAACTGTTTTTT. As protein: CSASIPGRDEKLFF.

CDR3 region: CSAWDSSYNEQFF. The CDR3 DNA is TGCAGTGCTTGGGACAGTTCCTACAATGAGCAGTTCTTC. The J gene is TRBJ2-1, the V gene TRBV20-1; TRBD1 matches at 7 bases. Per the germline V gene, CDR1 is DFQATT and CDR2 is SNEGSKA (reference sequence). This CDR3 is built from 13 residues. With 5 bases clipped from V and 1 base from J, the junction kept 2 bases outside the gene matches.

CDR3 coding DNA: TGCGCCAGCAGGGGGGATTCCTATAATTCACCCCTCCACTTT. Translating gives CASRGDSYNSPLHF. This chain connects TRBV10-2 to TRBJ1-6, with D maybe TRBD1 (5 bases). CDR1 is WSHSY, CDR2 SAAADI, per germline. V was cut by 6 bases and J by 1 base, with 7 bases left in between. The CDR3 is made up of 14 amino acids.

The V and J genes are TRBV14 and TRBJ2-1; a possible D gene is TRBD2 (6 bases). The CDR3 length is 15 residues. V lost 2 bases and J lost 3, with 11 bases in between. Germline V gene lookup returns CDR1 SGHDN and CDR2 FVKESK. The CDR3 reads CASSQMGGLYNEQFF. The CDR3 nucleotides are TGTGCCAGCAGCCAAATGGGAGGTCTCTACAATGAGCAGTTCTTC.

This clonotype was seen at least ten times. This chain links TRBV27 with TRBJ1-3; D not resolved. This CDR3 is 17 amino acids long. CDR1 is MNHEY, CDR2 SMNVEV, per germline (reference sequence). V lost 0 bases and J 0 bases, leaving 12 bases between the germline ends. The CDR3 sequence is CASSLSGLEGSGNTIYF. CDR3 DNA sequence: TGTGCCAGCAGTTTATCAGGGTTAGAGGGCTCTGGAAACACCATATATTTT.

This clonotype showed up many times. The chain joins TRBV7-8 to TRBJ2-5, with D tentatively TRBD2 (5 bases). Germline V CDR1 and CDR2: SGHVS, FQNEAQ. The CDR3 has 15 amino acids. The V gene lost 4 bases and the J gene lost 2 bases, with 14 bases spanning the gap. CDR3 region: CASSSPPTGQETQYF. The CDR3 DNA reads as TGTGCCAGCAGCTCCCCCCCGACGGGACAAGAGACCCAGTACTTC.

At least ten counts were recorded for this clonotype. The gene calls are TRBV6-2 or TRBV6-3 and TRBJ2-1; D gene unclear. V dropped 0 bases and J dropped 2 bases, with 11 bases sitting between them. This CDR3 has 16 amino acids. The V gene's germline CDR1 is MNHEY and CDR2 SVGEGT. The CDR3 is CASSYSIGFPYNEQFF. Here the CDR3 DNA reads TGTGCCAGCAGTTACTCGATAGGGTTCCCCTACAATGAGCAGTTCTTC.

CDR3 in DNA: TGTGCCAGCAGCGGCCGGGACAGGGTGCGTTCGGGAAACACCATATATTTT. Its protein product is CASSGRDRVRSGNTIYF. This rearrangement joins TRBV13 to TRBJ1-3, with 9 bases fitting TRBD1. V was clipped by 5 bases and J by 4 bases; unmatched bases: 12. Germline CDR1 is PRHDT and CDR2 is FYEKMQ (reference sequence). The CDR3 extends over 17 amino acids.

This clonotype was detected ten times or more. V gene TRBV20-1 combines with J gene TRBJ2-3, with D unclear. The CDR3 spans 17 residues. Between the trimmed V and J ends, which lost 0 bases and 1 base, there was a span of 17 bases. CDR1 is DFQATT, CDR2 SNEGSKA, per germline (reference sequence). CDR3 region: CSARDRWAPGRTDTQYF. In DNA form, the CDR3 reads TGCAGTGCTAGAGATAGGTGGGCCCCAGGTCGCACAGATACGCAGTATTTT.